Listed here are 16 T cell receptor beta chains from one sample, sequenced in a study of low-dose radiotherapy and immunotherapy resistance in tumors (dated by TCRdb to between 2021 and 2024). Superscript III and a set of TRAV- and TRBV-specific primers were used to synthesize first-strand cDNA, so that both TCRalpha and TCRbeta chains were covered. TCRs were amplified with Phusion for around 20 PCR cycles, with a constant-region primer paired with the adapter attached to the V primers. Starting from the raw public reads, TCRdb applied fastp trimming at Q25, assembled clones with MiXCR and retained in-frame beta chains. Records with the same CDR3 protein are collapsed into one entry carrying the most frequent genes and DNA. Within this sample are more than 9,000 distinct CDR3 sequences, with roughly four fifths of them counted one time only. The ten largest clonotypes hold 1.4% of the sample. The receptors here all came from a human donor with advanced metastatic prostate, ovarian, gallbladder or colorectal cancer (not recorded which). This table probably holds off-target reads from a library built for another chain.

The chain couples TRBV12-3 or TRBV12-4 to TRBJ2-3, with D perhaps matching TRBD1 (6 bases). The V end was cut by 5 bases, the J end by 3 bases, with 9 bases between. This CDR3 region has 13 residues. This CDR3 reads CASSRTATDTQYF. CDR3 nucleotides: TGTGCCAGCAGTCGGACAGCTACAGATACGCAGTATTTT.

The CDR3 DNA reads as TGTGCCAGCAGCCTTGGAAGGGCTTTCTTT. It codes for CASSLGRAFF. The chain couples TRBV5-8 to TRBJ1-1; D is unclear. Germline V gives CDR1 SGHTS, CDR2 YDEGEE. Between the trimmed V and J ends, which lost 4 bases and 11 bases, there was a span of 9 bases. The CDR3 covers 10 residues.

This clonotype has just a few counts. The rearrangement joins TRBV18 to TRBJ2-1; D is unresolved. This CDR3 has 12 amino acids. Germline loops: CDR1 KGHSH, CDR2 LQKENI. V was cut by 2 bases and J by 4 bases, with 3 bases left in between. The CDR3 DNA reads TGTGCCAGCTCACCAGCTTACAATGAGCAGTTCTTC. This encodes CASSPAYNEQFF.

Concerning this clonotype itself: An end of the junction differs from the germline gene, which may be a read error. The CDR3 sequence: CSVEGVGVSGTLYEQYF. The DNA of the CDR3 is TGCAGCGTAGAAGGGGTGGGTGTTAGCGGGACACTCTACGAGCAGTACTTC. V and J are TRBV29-1 and TRBJ2-7; 8 nucleotides align to TRBD2. The CDR3 covers 17 residues. Germline-derived CDR1 and CDR2 are SQVTM and ANQGSEA.

The rearrangement joins TRBV27 to TRBJ2-1; 8 bases are shared with TRBD1. The CDR3 has 16 residues. The V segment lost 7 bases and the J segment 0 bases; nucleotides outside the gene matches: 8. Germline CDR1 is MNHEY and CDR2 is SMNVEV (reference sequence). In DNA, the CDR3 is TGTGCCAGCAACGCCTACGGACAGGGCTCCTACAATGAGCAGTTCTTC. Protein sequence: CASNAYGQGSYNEQFF.

The gene calls are TRBV30 and TRBJ2-3, with D possibly TRBD1 on 6 matching bases. This CDR3 is built from 14 residues. The ends were cut back, 4 bases at V and 0 bases at J, with 11 bases in the middle. From germline, CDR1 is GTSNPN and CDR2 SVGIG (reference sequence). The CDR3 nucleotides read TGTGCCTGGACTATCGGACAGAGCACAGATACGCAGTATTTT. Protein sequence: CAWTIGQSTDTQYF.

The chain carries TRBV24-1 and TRBJ2-3, with D possibly matching TRBD2 (6 bases). The germline V gene encodes CDR1 KGHDR and CDR2 SFDVKD. V dropped 4 bases and J dropped 5 bases, with 21 bases sitting between them. The CDR3 extends over 17 amino acids. CDR3 protein: CATSDRGAGSLKDTQYF. The CDR3 nucleotides are TGTGCCACCAGTGACCGAGGAGCGGGTAGTCTGAAAGATACGCAGTATTTT.

This clonotype was counted only a few times. The gene calls are TRBV7-3 and TRBJ1-6; 9 bases agree with TRBD1. The CDR3 runs to 16 residues. With V trimmed by 5 bases and J by 5 bases, 7 bases remained unmatched. CDR1 SGHTA and CDR2 FQGTGA come from the germline V gene. CDR3 protein: CASSRFRQGDNSPLHF. CDR3 DNA sequence: TGTGCCAGCAGCCGTTTCCGACAGGGGGATAATTCACCCCTCCACTTT.

V gene TRBV18 combines with J gene TRBJ1-1, with TRBD1 identical over 8 bases. V shed 3 bases, J shed 9 bases, and the junction held 6 bases outside the gene matches. Germline assignment: CDR1 KGHSH and CDR2 LQKENI. This CDR3 region has 13 residues. This CDR3 is CASSPERTGKAFF. CDR3 coding DNA: TGTGCCAGCTCACCTGAGCGGACAGGGAAAGCTTTCTTT.

This clonotype has just a few counts. The CDR3 sequence is CAMGPGTGELFF. CDR3 bases: TGTGCCATGGGTCCAGGCACCGGGGAGCTGTTTTTT. The J gene is TRBJ2-2, the V gene TRBV10-3; D is unclear. The CDR3 is made up of 12 amino acids. The V end lost 9 bases, the J end lost 4 bases, and 9 bases lay between the germline ends. Germline lookup yields CDR1 ENHRY and CDR2 SYGVKD.

This chain uses TRBV28 with TRBJ2-7; no firm D call. Germline CDR1 is MDHEN and CDR2 is SYDVKM. CDR3 length: 15 residues. V was cut by 6 bases and J by 0 bases, with 15 bases left in between. CDR3 in amino acids: CASSSDGVHSYEQYF. CDR3 nucleotide sequence: TGTGCCAGCAGCTCCGATGGGGTACACTCCTACGAGCAGTACTTC.

This clonotype was observed a few times. The chain recombines TRBV9 with TRBJ2-1, with D possibly TRBD2 on 5 matching bases. Germline CDR1 reads SGDLS; CDR2 reads YYNGEE. There are 14 residues in the CDR3. The ends were cut back, 3 bases at V and 6 bases at J, with 13 bases in the middle. The CDR3 loop reads CASSAEGRRNEQFF. The CDR3 DNA reads as TGTGCCAGCAGCGCTGAGGGTCGACGCAATGAGCAGTTCTTC. Full variable domain (remainder filled in from reference TRBV9 and TRBJ2-1): DSGVTQTPKHLITATGQRVTLRCSPRSGDLSVYWYQQSLDQGLQFLIQYYNGEERAKGNILERFSAQQFPDLHSELNLSSLELGDSALYFCASSAEGRRNEQFFGPGTRLTVL.

This clonotype was counted a few times. CDR3 region: CASSLGGLATNEKLFF. The CDR3 coding sequence is TGCGCCAGCAGCCTGGGGGGCCTTGCAACTAATGAAAAACTGTTTTTT. The chain joins TRBV4-3 to TRBJ1-4, with a possible D match to TRBD1 (6 bases). Trimming took off 4 bases at V and 0 bases at J, with 12 bases between the two ends. The CDR3 has 16 amino acids. Germline CDR1 and CDR2: LGHNA and YSLEER.

This clonotype has a handful of counts. The rearrangement joins TRBV28 to TRBJ1-5, with 7 bases lining up with TRBD1. Germline lookup yields CDR1 MDHEN and CDR2 SYDVKM. V trimming: 6 bases; J trimming: 7 bases; junction bases outside the gene matches: 6. CDR3 length equals 13 residues. CDR3 coding DNA: TGTGCCAGCAGCGACAGGGAACGGCAGCCCCAGCATTTT. The encoded protein is CASSDRERQPQHF.

This clonotype has only a few counts. This chain joins TRBV5-1 and TRBJ2-6; maybe TRBD1 (6 bases). V lost 4 bases and J lost 0, with 8 bases in between. Germline V gene sequence: CDR1 SGHRS, CDR2 YFSETQ. This CDR3 comprises 15 residues. CDR3 sequence reads: CASSQGNSGANVLTF. The CDR3 nucleotides read TGCGCCAGCAGCCAGGGGAACTCTGGGGCCAACGTCCTGACTTTC.

The chain carries TRBV29-1 and TRBJ2-7; D is possibly TRBD1 (5 bases). This CDR3 comprises 12 residues. Looked up from germline, CDR1 is SQVTM and CDR2 is ANQGSEA. V was clipped by 7 bases and J by 7 bases, with 17 bases between them. The CDR3 sequence: CSAGPGIGEQYF. CDR3 nucleotides: TGCAGCGCCGGCCCAGGGATCGGGGAGCAGTACTTC.